This entry lists 28 T cell receptor beta chains sequenced from one sample in a study of cytomegalovirus exposure and HLA in healthy donors. 13 Jbeta primers and 60 Vbeta primers were used for the PCR. Here immunoSEQ multiplex PCR was the method, and the copy in TCRdb shows in-frame clones only, minus some. The data show approximately 170,000 clones, with approximately 79% seen just once and approximately 2% held by the top ten. Specimen: PBMCs. The receptors here all came from a human donor in good health.

This sequence joins TRBV4-1 and TRBJ2-7, with 14 bases matching TRBD2. CDR3 size: 17 residues. V lost 7 bases and J lost 2; bases outside the gene matches: 10. Per germline, CDR1 MGHRA and CDR2 YSYEKL. The CDR3 here is CASTGTSGGPTTYEQYF. The CDR3 bases are TGCGCCAGCACCGGGACTAGCGGGGGCCCTACAACCTACGAGCAGTACTTC.

As concerns this clone: The sample contains more than one DNA sequence encoding this CDR3. In DNA, the CDR3 is TGTGCCAGCAGCCGTTTGGGCGGGGGGGCCCAAGAGACCCAGTACTTC. It translates to CASSRLGGGAQETQYF. The chain recombines TRBV7-2 with TRBJ2-5, with 9 bases that match TRBD2. The CDR3 runs to 16 residues. The V segment lost 5 bases and the J segment 1 base; nucleotides outside the gene matches: 8. Germline V CDR1 and CDR2: SGHTA, FQGNSA.

V is TRBV9 and J is TRBJ2-3, with 11 bases that match TRBD2. The J segment lost 3 bases and the V segment lost 1 base, leaving 7 bases of the junction unmatched. The length of the CDR3 is 17 residues. Germline V gene sequence: CDR1 SGDLS, CDR2 YYNGEE. The CDR3 DNA reads as TGTGCCAGCAGCGTATGGCCAGGACTAGCGGGTACAGATACGCAGTATTTT. Translated: CASSVWPGLAGTDTQYF.

The V and J genes are TRBV27 and TRBJ2-7; D perhaps matches TRBD1 (5 bases). Looked up from germline, CDR1 is MNHEY and CDR2 is SMNVEV (reference sequence). CDR3 length: 14 amino acids. V was pared by 6 bases and J by 4 bases, with 16 bases between. The DNA for the CDR3 is TGTGCCAGCAGGACAAGGGGCGCTCAGTACGAGCAGTACTTC. This codes for CASRTRGAQYEQYF.

The chain joins TRBV5-1 to TRBJ1-2; 7 positions match TRBD1. The CDR3 spans 17 residues. CDR1 is SGHRS and CDR2 is YFSETQ in the germline V gene. J gave up 1 base and V 4 bases, and 13 bases lay outside the gene matches. DNA of the CDR3: TGCGCCAGCAGCCCCGCCGGAGGGCAGGGGGGTAACTATGGCTACACCTTC. Protein sequence: CASSPAGGQGGNYGYTF.

The chain joins TRBV9 to TRBJ1-2, with 10 bases aligning to TRBD1. V lost 3 bases to trimming and J lost 5 bases; unmatched junction nucleotides: 4. The germline CDR1 and CDR2 sequences are SGDLS and YYNGEE. The CDR3 runs 14 residues. The CDR3 loop is CASSAWTGGYGYTF. The CDR3 DNA is TGTGCCAGCAGCGCCTGGACAGGGGGTTATGGCTACACCTTC.

The rearrangement uses TRBV10-1 and TRBJ2-7, with TRBD2 matching over 11 bases. Per the germline V gene, CDR1 is WNHNN and CDR2 is SYGVQD (reference sequence). J lost 6 bases, V lost 4 bases, and 2 bases had no gene match. The CDR3 covers 13 residues. The CDR3 DNA reads as TGCGCCAGCAGTGTAACTAGCGGGGGCGAGCAGTACTTC. As protein: CASSVTSGGEQYF.

The chain links TRBV5-1 to TRBJ2-7; 9 bases are a match to TRBD1. J lost 7 bases, V lost 4 bases, and 9 bases had no gene match. CDR3 size: 14 residues. Germline values: CDR1 SGHRS, CDR2 YFSETQ. The CDR3 nucleotides are TGCGCCAGCAGCACCGGGACAGGGTCGGGGGAGCAGTACTTC. It specifies CASSTGTGSGEQYF.

Remarks on this clone: This sample also contains other DNA sequences that code for the same CDR3. The chain uses TRBV20-1 and TRBJ2-7; D call uncertain. The CDR3 sequence is 11 residues long. Looked up from germline, CDR1 is DFQATT and CDR2 is SNEGSKA (reference sequence). V lost 1 base to trimming and J lost 2 bases, with 3 bases between them. The CDR3 nucleotides are TGCAGTGCTAGAGGGCCCTACGAGCAGTACTTC. It is translated as CSARGPYEQYF.

The chain has TRBV18 and TRBJ2-7; TRBD1 matches 8 bases. This CDR3 has 13 residues. V gave up 4 bases and J gave up 5 bases; unmatched junction bases: 4. Germline V CDR1 and CDR2: KGHSH, LQKENI. CDR3 sequence (DNA): TGTGCCAGCTCACAAGGACAGGGCCACGAGCAGTACTTC. Amino acid sequence: CASSQGQGHEQYF.

The chain links TRBV6-1 to TRBJ2-7; tentative D call: TRBD2 (5 bases). The CDR3 has 13 residues. Germline lookup yields CDR1 MNHNS and CDR2 SASEGT. Trimming removed 5 bases at V and 2 bases at J, with 10 bases between. The CDR3 coding sequence is TGTGCCAGCAGTAGCGGTGGAACCTACGAGCAGTACTTC. Translated, it gives CASSSGGTYEQYF.

This chain links TRBV6-6 with TRBJ2-3; D perhaps matches TRBD1 (5 bases). Germline V lookup: CDR1 MNHNY, CDR2 SVGAGI (reference sequence). The CDR3 consists of 13 residues. Deletions cut 5 bases from V and 8 bases from J, with 14 bases between. The CDR3 nucleotides read TGTGCCAGCAGTCCCAGGGCCGGCGGTACGCAGTATTTT. Encoded protein: CASSPRAGGTQYF.

The chain couples TRBV5-5 to TRBJ2-7; TRBD1 is a possible D gene (7 bases). Germline loops: CDR1 SGHKS, CDR2 YYEKEE (reference sequence). V gave up 0 bases and J gave up 6 bases, with 10 bases separating them. The CDR3 covers 13 residues. CDR3: CASSLDRGGEQYF. CDR3 coding DNA: TGTGCCAGCAGCTTGGACAGGGGAGGCGAGCAGTACTTC.

The genes are TRBV5-6 and TRBJ1-5, with 8 nucleotides matching TRBD1. The CDR3 spans 15 residues. The trim removed 5 bases at V and 4 bases at J, leaving 8 bases unmatched. Germline assignment: CDR1 SGHDT and CDR2 YYEEEE. CDR3 protein: CASSSDRGTNQPQHF. The DNA for the CDR3 is TGTGCCAGCAGTTCAGACAGGGGCACGAATCAGCCCCAGCATTTT.

CDR3 bases: TGCGCCAGCAGCCCGACTGGCCGTCGCCAGGGTTCCTACAATGAGCAGTTCTTC. It specifies CASSPTGRRQGSYNEQFF. The chain links TRBV4-1 to TRBJ2-1; TRBD1 is a possible D gene (5 bases). V dropped 4 bases and J dropped 1 base, with 20 bases sitting between them. CDR3 length: 18 amino acids. Per the germline V gene, CDR1 is MGHRA and CDR2 is YSYEKL.

The chain carries TRBV5-6 and TRBJ1-4; 8 bases align to TRBD1. The trim removed 5 bases at V and 8 bases at J, leaving 14 bases unmatched. The germline gives CDR1 SGHDT, CDR2 YYEEEE. CDR3 size: 16 residues. The CDR3 coding sequence is TGTGCCAGCAGACGGACAGGGAATGCCCCCCAAGAAAAACTGTTTTTT. This gives the protein CASRRTGNAPQEKLFF.

This clone was counted a few times. The chain employs TRBV18 and TRBJ1-5; the match to TRBD1 covers 7 bases. The germline V gene has CDR1 KGHSH and CDR2 LQKENI. V lost 4 bases, J lost 3 bases, and 3 bases stayed unmatched. The CDR3 is made up of 14 amino acids. CDR3 nucleotides: TGTGCCAGCTCACTAGGACAGGACAATCAGCCCCAGCATTTT. Protein: CASSLGQDNQPQHF.

The V and J genes are TRBV4-3 and TRBJ2-3, with TRBD2 identical over 13 bases. Germline V gives CDR1 LGHNA, CDR2 YSLEER. This CDR3 contains 19 residues. V dropped 0 bases and J dropped 2; count of bases not matched to a gene: 8. This chain's CDR3 is CASSQDFRTSGGNTDTQYF. The CDR3 bases are TGCGCCAGCAGCCAAGATTTTAGGACTAGCGGGGGCAACACAGATACGCAGTATTTT.

The rearrangement links TRBV7-9 to TRBJ2-7; a weak D match, TRBD1 (5 bases). V shed 1 base and J shed 6 bases, with 10 bases lying between them. This CDR3 contains 13 residues. Germline V gene lookup returns CDR1 SEHNR and CDR2 FQNEAQ (reference sequence). The CDR3 is CASSLGREREQYF. Written as DNA, the CDR3 is TGTGCCAGCAGCTTAGGCAGGGAACGCGAGCAGTACTTC. Full variable domain (outside the CDR3, taken from reference TRBV7-9 and TRBJ2-7): DTGVSQNPRHKITKRGQNVTFRCDPISEHNRLYWYRQTLGQGPEFLTYFQNEAQLEKSRLLSDRFSAERPKGSFSTLEIQRTEQGDSAMYLCASSLGREREQYFGPGTRLTVT.

About this clone itself: At the DNA level, this CDR3 is encoded by other sequences in the same sample as well. This rearrangement joins TRBV7-2 to TRBJ2-5, with TRBD2 matching 9 bases. From germline, CDR1 is SGHTA and CDR2 FQGNSA. The CDR3 extends over 16 amino acids. J gave up 5 bases and V 1 base, and 8 bases lay outside the gene matches. CDR3: CASSLVAGGHLETQYF. The DNA for the CDR3 is TGTGCCAGCAGCTTAGTGGCGGGGGGGCATCTTGAGACCCAGTACTTC.

The rearrangement uses TRBV25-1 and TRBJ1-2, with a possible D match to TRBD1 (5 bases). The CDR3 is 15 residues long. Germline values: CDR1 MGHDK, CDR2 SYGVNS. V was shortened by 5 bases and J by 1 base, with 14 bases between the two germline ends. CDR3 in amino acids: CASSRAGGGNYGYTF. DNA for the CDR3: TGTGCCAGCAGTAGGGCCGGCGGGGGTAACTATGGCTACACCTTC.

V gene TRBV4-1 combines with J gene TRBJ2-7, with 9 bases identical to TRBD1. Germline assignment: CDR1 MGHRA and CDR2 YSYEKL. This CDR3 spans 14 amino acids. The trim removed 4 bases at V and 4 bases at J, leaving 5 bases unmatched. The CDR3 protein is CASSPPGTGYEQYF. The CDR3 coding sequence is TGCGCCAGCAGCCCTCCGGGGACAGGGTACGAGCAGTACTTC.

The V call is TRBV11-2, the J call TRBJ2-7; possible D gene TRBD2, 5 bases. Germline V gene lookup returns CDR1 SGHAT and CDR2 FQNNGV. This CDR3 has 16 residues. Between the trimmed V and J ends, which lost 1 base and 2 bases, there was a span of 15 bases. CDR3 in amino acids: CASSLGVLALTYEQYF. The CDR3 nucleotides are TGTGCCAGCAGCTTAGGAGTTTTAGCGCTAACCTACGAGCAGTACTTC.

V gene TRBV5-8 combines with J gene TRBJ1-2; D remains ambiguous. V dropped 0 bases and J dropped 8 bases, with 8 bases sitting between them. Germline CDR1 reads SGHTS; CDR2 reads YDEGEE. CDR3 length: 12 residues. The CDR3 loop reads CASSLEARGYTF. CDR3 sequence (DNA): TGTGCCAGCAGCTTGGAGGCCAGGGGCTACACCTTC.

The V gene is TRBV5-5, the J gene TRBJ2-7; a weak D match, TRBD1 (6 bases). CDR1 is SGHKS, CDR2 YYEKEE, per germline (reference sequence). The CDR3 contains 15 residues. V lost 4 bases to trimming and J lost 3 bases, with 17 bases between them. The CDR3, as DNA: TGTGCCAGCAGCCGTGGAACAGGGTCTGGCTACGAGCAGTACTTC. This gives the protein CASSRGTGSGYEQYF.

This chain joins TRBV7-2 and TRBJ2-2; D gene unclear. Germline V CDR1 and CDR2: SGHTA, FQGNSA. V lost 0 bases and J 0 bases, leaving 11 bases between the germline ends. The CDR3 extends over 17 amino acids. The CDR3 protein is CASSLAAAAPNTGELFF. The CDR3 nucleotides read TGTGCCAGCAGCTTAGCGGCGGCAGCACCGAACACCGGGGAGCTGTTTTTT.

This clone occurred a few times. This chain links TRBV4-3 with TRBJ2-3, with 15 bases lining up with TRBD2. Germline values: CDR1 LGHNA, CDR2 YSLEER. V lost 0 bases, J lost 7 bases, and 5 bases stayed unmatched. The CDR3 is made up of 17 amino acids. This CDR3 reads CASSQDGTSGGINTQYF. The CDR3 coding sequence is TGCGCCAGCAGCCAAGATGGGACTAGCGGGGGGATAAATACGCAGTATTTT.

The chain recombines TRBV5-1 with TRBJ2-1; D remains unclear. V dropped 4 bases and J dropped 0 bases, with 11 bases sitting between them. Germline assignment: CDR1 SGHRS and CDR2 YFSETQ. The CDR3 is made up of 15 amino acids. CDR3: CASSPDGASYNEQFF. The CDR3 DNA reads TGCGCCAGCAGCCCCGACGGAGCCTCCTACAATGAGCAGTTCTTC.